Listed here are 30 T cell receptor beta chains from one sample, sequenced in a study of blood T cell repertoires in COVID-19. Some clones are missing from TCRdb's copy, which holds only in-frame ones; the method was immunoSEQ multiplex PCR. The sample records about 81,000 clones, approximately 90% being singletons. Sequenced input: PBMCs or T cells enriched from blood (not recorded which). These receptors originate from a woman aged 45-65 years with acute COVID-19.

The J gene is TRBJ2-4, the V gene TRBV7-9; a possible D gene is TRBD1 (6 bases). The CDR3 is 15 amino acids. V was trimmed by 5 bases and J by 2 bases, leaving 13 bases between them. The germline gives CDR1 SEHNR, CDR2 FQNEAQ (reference sequence). The CDR3 reads CASSPTQGSKNIQYF. In DNA form, the CDR3 reads TGTGCCAGCAGCCCCACACAGGGTTCCAAAAACATTCAGTACTTC. The full variable domain, completed using reference TRBV7-9 and TRBJ2-4, is DTGVSQNPRHKITKRGQNVTFRCDPISEHNRLYWYRQTLGQGPEFLTYFQNEAQLEKSRLLSDRFSAERPKGSFSTLEIQRTEQGDSAMYLCASSPTQGSKNIQYFGAGTRLSVL.

This chain uses TRBV7-3 with TRBJ2-1, with 9 bases aligning to TRBD2. The CDR3 covers 16 residues. The germline V gene has CDR1 SGHTA and CDR2 FQGTGA. After removal of 3 bases from V and 7 bases from J, the junction contained 10 bases not matched to a gene. CDR3 DNA sequence: TGTGCCAGCAGCTTGGGAGTAGCGGGAGTGTCGAATGAGCAGTTCTTC. Its translation is CASSLGVAGVSNEQFF.

The rearrangement links TRBV30 to TRBJ1-1; D not certain. Germline assignment: CDR1 GTSNPN and CDR2 SVGIG (reference sequence). The length of the CDR3 is 12 residues. Trimming removed 0 bases from V and 7 bases from J, with 9 bases in between. CDR3 amino acids: CAWSVTEIEAFF. The CDR3 DNA sequence: TGTGCCTGGAGTGTAACTGAGATTGAAGCTTTCTTT. The entire variable domain, with the rest obtained from reference TRBV30 and TRBJ1-1, is as follows: SQTIHQWPATLVQPVGSPLSLECTVEGTSNPNLYWYRQAAGRGLQLLFYSVGIGQISSEVPQNLSASRPQDRQFILSSKKLLLSDSGFYLCAWSVTEIEAFFGQGTRLTVV.

The J gene is TRBJ1-5, the V gene TRBV18; D is perhaps TRBD1 (6 bases). CDR3 length equals 15 residues. Germline CDR1 reads KGHSH; CDR2 reads LQKENI. V gave up 3 bases and J gave up 5 bases, with 14 bases separating them. DNA for the CDR3: TGTGCCAGCTCACCTAAGGGGGTTGAAGATCAGCCCCAGCATTTT. Its translation is CASSPKGVEDQPQHF. The complete variable domain, with remaining parts taken from reference TRBV18 and TRBJ1-5, reads NAGVMQNPRHLVRRRGQEARLRCSPMKGHSHVYWYRQLPEEGLKFMVYLQKENIIDESGMPKERFSAEFPKEGPSILRIQQVVRGDSAAYFCASSPKGVEDQPQHFGDGTRLSIL.

This clone has only one observation. The chain recombines TRBV12-5 with TRBJ2-1, with no clear D. The V end lost 9 bases, the J end lost 0 bases, and 9 bases lay between the germline ends. CDR1 and CDR2 from the germline V gene are LGHNT and FRNRAP. The CDR3 is 13 residues long. CDR3 nucleotides: TGTGCTAGCGGAGAAACCTCCTACAATGAGCAGTTCTTC. It encodes CASGETSYNEQFF.

This chain links TRBV6-1 with TRBJ1-3, with 11 bases lining up with TRBD1. V gave up 3 bases and J gave up 0 bases; unmatched junction bases: 7. The germline V gene has CDR1 MNHNS and CDR2 SASEGT. The CDR3 runs to 18 residues. The chain's CDR3 is CASSDIVGTGGSGNTIYF. The DNA for the CDR3 is TGTGCCAGCAGTGACATTGTAGGGACAGGGGGCTCTGGAAACACCATATATTTT.

The chain couples TRBV5-1 to TRBJ1-4; 7 bases are shared with TRBD1. The CDR3 is made up of 15 amino acids. With 4 bases clipped from V and 4 bases from J, the junction kept 7 bases outside the gene matches. Germline V gives CDR1 SGHRS, CDR2 YFSETQ. The CDR3 region has the DNA TGCGCCAGCAGCCCCTCCCAGGGGGATAATGAAAAACTGTTTTTT. Residues: CASSPSQGDNEKLFF. Filled out from reference TRBV5-1 and TRBJ1-4, the complete variable domain reads KAGVTQTPRYLIKTRGQQVTLSCSPISGHRSVSWYQQTPGQGLQFLFEYFSETQRNKGNFPGRFSGRQFSNSRSEMNVSTLELGDSALYLCASSPSQGDNEKLFFGSGTQLSVL.

The chain couples TRBV29-1 to TRBJ1-4, with D unclear. V dropped 6 bases and J dropped 4 bases, with 6 bases sitting between them. The germline gives CDR1 SQVTM, CDR2 ANQGSEA. This CDR3 has 11 amino acids. Here the CDR3 reads CSVGNNEKLFF. CDR3 in DNA: TGCAGCGTCGGGAATAATGAAAAACTGTTTTTT.

The rearrangement links TRBV18 to TRBJ1-2; the D gene is possibly TRBD1 (6 bases). CDR3 length equals 15 residues. Trimming cost V 0 bases and J 6 bases, with 14 bases left between them. Germline CDR1 reads KGHSH; CDR2 reads LQKENI. The CDR3 reads CASSPPGTTKDGYTF. Here the CDR3 DNA reads TGTGCCAGCTCACCACCGGGGACAACAAAGGATGGCTACACCTTC.

This clone has only one observation. CDR3 amino acids: CASIRSSGSMCEQFF. CDR3 nucleotide sequence: TGTGCCAGCATTCGCTCTAGCGGGAGTATGTGTGAGCAGTTCTTC. This chain links TRBV6-7 with TRBJ2-1; 10 bases agree with TRBD2. TRBV6-7 qualifies as an ORF whose function is uncertain. This CDR3 has 15 amino acids. Trimming at V came to 7 bases and at J to 9 bases, leaving 12 bases not matched to a gene.

The rearrangement links TRBV11-2 to TRBJ1-2; D not resolved. V was clipped by 1 base and J by 8 bases, with 11 bases between them. This CDR3 is 13 amino acids long. CDR1 SGHAT and CDR2 FQNNGV come from the germline V gene. Here the CDR3 reads CASSLAGGDGYTF. The DNA of the CDR3 is TGTGCCAGCAGCTTAGCGGGAGGCGACGGCTACACCTTC.

As DNA, the CDR3 is TGTGCCAGCAGCTTCGCTGTCCCGAGCTCTGGAAACACCATATATTTT. It yields the protein CASSFAVPSSGNTIYF. The rearrangement uses TRBV7-2 and TRBJ1-3; D remains ambiguous. This CDR3 has 16 amino acids. Trimming removed 3 bases from V and 0 bases from J, with 12 bases in between. Germline V lookup: CDR1 SGHTA, CDR2 FQGNSA.

The rearrangement uses TRBV11-2 and TRBJ1-1; a possible D gene is TRBD1 (5 bases). This CDR3 is built from 13 residues. V was cut by 4 bases and J by 5 bases, with 11 bases left in between. The germline CDR1 and CDR2 sequences are SGHAT and FQNNGV. Written as DNA, the CDR3 is TGTGCCAGCAGCTCGTCGGGGGGTACTGAAGCTTTCTTT. This sequence encodes CASSSSGGTEAFF.

J is TRBJ1-6 and V is TRBV2; 10 nucleotides match TRBD1. V lost 1 base, J lost 5 bases, and 14 bases stayed unmatched. This CDR3 has 20 amino acids. CDR1 SNHLY and CDR2 FYNNEI come from the germline V gene. The CDR3 sequence: CASSEEGGQGFFRDNSPLHF. CDR3 nucleotide sequence: TGTGCCAGCAGTGAAGAGGGGGGACAGGGGTTCTTTCGGGATAATTCACCCCTCCACTTT.

V is TRBV4-2 and J is TRBJ1-4; TRBD1 matches at 7 bases. The germline V gene has CDR1 LGHNA and CDR2 YNFKEQ. The V segment lost 0 bases and the J segment 2 bases; nucleotides outside the gene matches: 12. CDR3 length: 19 residues. CDR3 residues: CASSQDIGTVSATNEKLFF. CDR3 bases: TGTGCCAGCAGCCAAGATATCGGGACAGTTTCCGCGACTAATGAAAAACTGTTTTTT.

The chain recombines TRBV7-3 with TRBJ2-3, with a tentative D call TRBD2 (6 bases). CDR3 length: 13 amino acids. V shed 5 bases and J shed 6 bases, with 12 bases lying between them. CDR1 is SGHTA and CDR2 is FQGTGA in the germline V gene. The CDR3 spells CASSRGDQDTQYF. CDR3 nucleotide sequence: TGTGCCAGCAGCCGCGGGGACCAGGATACGCAGTATTTT. Drawing the rest from reference TRBV7-3 and TRBJ2-3, the complete variable domain is GAGVSQTPSNKVTEKGKYVELRCDPISGHTALYWYRQSLGQGPEFLIYFQGTGAADDSGLPNDRFFAVRPEGSVSTLKIQRTERGDSAVYLCASSRGDQDTQYFGPGTRLTVL.

V usage is TRBV7-9 and J usage is TRBJ2-4; D is unclear. CDR3 length: 19 residues. Trimming stripped 1 base from V and 0 bases from J, with 19 bases between. From germline, CDR1 is SEHNR and CDR2 FQNEAQ (reference sequence). CDR3 sequence reads: CASSLDGSIPPIAKNIQYF. CDR3 sequence (DNA): TGTGCCAGCAGCTTAGACGGGTCCATTCCACCAATAGCCAAAAACATTCAGTACTTC.

This chain connects TRBV27 to TRBJ2-1; D is ambiguous. V was pared by 5 bases and J by 4 bases, with 3 bases between. The CDR3 extends over 11 amino acids. Germline loops: CDR1 MNHEY, CDR2 SMNVEV (reference sequence). In nucleotides, the CDR3 is TGTGCCAGCAGTGTATACAATGAGCAGTTCTTC. This translates into CASSVYNEQFF.

The V call is TRBV3-1 (or the pseudogene TRBV3-2), the J call TRBJ1-1; no reliable D call. Germline V gene lookup returns CDR1 LGHDT and CDR2 YNNKEL (reference sequence). CDR3 length equals 16 residues. Trimming left V 7 bases short and J 1 base short, with 19 bases between. CDR3 nucleotide sequence: TGTGCCAGCAACTCGCCGGTGAGGTTTGGGAACACTGAAGCTTTCTTT. Encoded protein: CASNSPVRFGNTEAFF.

This clone was seen just once. The J gene is TRBJ2-2, the V gene TRBV5-1; 10 nucleotides align to TRBD2. V lost 4 bases, J lost 4 bases, and 4 bases stayed unmatched. The CDR3 is 15 amino acids. Germline-derived CDR1 and CDR2 are SGHRS and YFSETQ. The CDR3 DNA reads as TGCGCCAGCAGCCTCTCTAGCGGGGGCACCGGGGAGCTGTTTTTT. Its translation: CASSLSSGGTGELFF. Drawing the rest from reference TRBV5-1 and TRBJ2-2, the complete variable domain is KAGVTQTPRYLIKTRGQQVTLSCSPISGHRSVSWYQQTPGQGLQFLFEYFSETQRNKGNFPGRFSGRQFSNSRSEMNVSTLELGDSALYLCASSLSSGGTGELFFGEGSRLTVL.

This sequence joins TRBV12-3 or TRBV12-4 and TRBJ1-2, with TRBD1 identical over 7 bases. CDR3 length equals 13 residues. V was pared by 2 bases and J by 4 bases, with 1 base of the junction left unmatched. The CDR3 region has the DNA TGTGCCAGCAGTTTAACAGGGGCCTATGGCTACACCTTC. This codes for CASSLTGAYGYTF.

The chain links TRBV6-5 to TRBJ2-1, with TRBD1 as a possible D gene (6 bases). Germline lookup yields CDR1 MNHEY and CDR2 SVGAGI. Deletions cut 6 bases from V and 0 bases from J, with 12 bases between. The CDR3 has 15 residues. CDR3 coding DNA: TGTGCCAGCAGAAGGGGGACAAGCTCCTACAATGAGCAGTTCTTC. Its protein is CASRRGTSSYNEQFF.

This clone came up once. The chain is built from TRBV25-1 and TRBJ1-4; no clear D gene. Between the trimmed V and J ends, which lost 4 bases and 2 bases, there was a span of 11 bases. Germline CDR1 reads MGHDK; CDR2 reads SYGVNS. The CDR3 consists of 15 residues. The CDR3 protein is CASSGFGDTNEKLFF. The CDR3 nucleotides are TGTGCCAGCAGTGGCTTCGGGGATACTAATGAAAAACTGTTTTTT.

The chain joins TRBV3-1 (or the pseudogene TRBV3-2) to TRBJ1-1; TRBD1 aligns across 7 bases. J gave up 10 bases and V 2 bases, and 4 bases lay outside the gene matches. The germline gives CDR1 LGHDT, CDR2 YNNKEL (reference sequence). This CDR3 region has 12 residues. CDR3 nucleotides: TGTGCCAGCAGCCAACCCCAGGGGGTAGCTTTCTTT. It is translated as CASSQPQGVAFF.

The chain has TRBV30 and TRBJ1-5; the match to TRBD1 covers 8 bases. The ends lost 2 bases at V and 6 bases at J; junction bases unmatched: 3. Germline V CDR1 and CDR2: GTSNPN, SVGIG (reference sequence). This CDR3 spans 13 amino acids. The CDR3 DNA reads TGTGCCTGGAGTCTTACAGGGGGTCAGCCCCAGCATTTT. It codes for CAWSLTGGQPQHF.

This sequence joins TRBV5-5 and TRBJ1-6; D is unresolved. This CDR3 spans 14 amino acids. CDR1 is SGHKS, CDR2 YYEKEE, per germline (reference sequence). V was cut by 3 bases and J by 3 bases, with 7 bases left in between. DNA for the CDR3: TGTGCCAGCAGCTCACAAGTCTATAATTCACCCCTCCACTTT. It yields the protein CASSSQVYNSPLHF. Using reference TRBV5-5 and TRBJ1-6 for the parts outside the CDR3, the full variable domain is DAGVTQSPTHLIKTRGQQVTLRCSPISGHKSVSWYQQVLGQGPQFIFQYYEKEERGRGNFPDRFSARQFPNYSSELNVNALLLGDSALYLCASSSQVYNSPLHFGNGTRLTVT.

The chain combines TRBV2 with TRBJ2-7, with 7 bases identical to TRBD2. CDR1 is SNHLY and CDR2 is FYNNEI in the germline V gene. CDR3 length: 15 residues. The V and J ends lost 3 bases and 6 bases, in that order; junction bases with no gene match: 11. CDR3: CASSDRGVIGREQYF. DNA for the CDR3: TGTGCCAGCAGTGACCGGGGGGTCATAGGGCGCGAGCAGTACTTC.

The chain carries TRBV7-9 and TRBJ1-1; no firm D call. Germline V gene lookup returns CDR1 SEHNR and CDR2 FQNEAQ (reference sequence). With 3 bases removed from V and 0 bases from J, the gap between germline ends came to 5 bases. CDR3 length equals 13 residues. CDR3 DNA sequence: TGTGCCAGCAGCTTCAGTATGAACACTGAAGCTTTCTTT. It yields the protein CASSFSMNTEAFF.

V and J are TRBV5-5 and TRBJ2-7, with D tentatively TRBD1 (7 bases). Trimming removed 3 bases from V and 3 bases from J, with 19 bases in between. The CDR3 extends over 16 amino acids. From germline, CDR1 is SGHKS and CDR2 YYEKEE (reference sequence). The CDR3 spells CASSSQYRGGIYEQYF. DNA for the CDR3: TGTGCCAGCAGCTCCCAATACAGGGGAGGCATCTACGAGCAGTACTTC.

The J gene is TRBJ2-1, the V gene TRBV2, with TRBD1 identical over 8 bases. The CDR3 contains 14 residues. Trimming took 2 bases from V and 10 from J; bases not matched to a gene: 7. The germline gives CDR1 SNHLY, CDR2 FYNNEI. The CDR3 DNA reads TGTGCCAGCAGTGAAATCGAGACAGGGGAGGAGCAGTTCTTC. This translates into CASSEIETGEEQFF.